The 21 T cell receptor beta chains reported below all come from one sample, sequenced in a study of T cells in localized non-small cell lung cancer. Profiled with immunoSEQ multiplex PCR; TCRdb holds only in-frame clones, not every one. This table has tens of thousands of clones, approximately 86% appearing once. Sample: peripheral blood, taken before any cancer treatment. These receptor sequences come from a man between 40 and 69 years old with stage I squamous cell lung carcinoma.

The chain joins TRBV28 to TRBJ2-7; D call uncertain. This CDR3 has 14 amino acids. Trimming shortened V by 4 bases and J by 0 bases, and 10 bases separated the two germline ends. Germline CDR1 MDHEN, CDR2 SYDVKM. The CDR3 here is CASSSRLSSYEQYF. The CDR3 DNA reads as TGTGCCAGCAGTTCCAGATTGAGCTCCTACGAGCAGTACTTC.

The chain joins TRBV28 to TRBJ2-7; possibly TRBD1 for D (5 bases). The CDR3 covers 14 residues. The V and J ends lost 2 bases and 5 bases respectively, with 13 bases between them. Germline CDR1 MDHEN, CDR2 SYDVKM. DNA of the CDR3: TGTGCCAGCAGTTTAACGCCAGGGCCCCACGAGCAGTACTTC. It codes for CASSLTPGPHEQYF.

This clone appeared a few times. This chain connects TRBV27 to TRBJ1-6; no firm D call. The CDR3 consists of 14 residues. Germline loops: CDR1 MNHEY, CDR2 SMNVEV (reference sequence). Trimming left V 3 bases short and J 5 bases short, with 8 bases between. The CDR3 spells CASSLNGDNSPLHF. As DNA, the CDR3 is TGTGCCAGCAGTTTGAACGGAGATAATTCACCCCTCCACTTT.

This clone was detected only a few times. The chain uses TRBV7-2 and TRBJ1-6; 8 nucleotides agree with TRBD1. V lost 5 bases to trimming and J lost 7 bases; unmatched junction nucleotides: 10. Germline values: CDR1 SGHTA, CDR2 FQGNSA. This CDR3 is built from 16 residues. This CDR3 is CASSVTGGGGNSPLHF. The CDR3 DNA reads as TGTGCCAGCAGCGTCACAGGGGGTGGAGGGAATTCACCCCTCCACTTT.

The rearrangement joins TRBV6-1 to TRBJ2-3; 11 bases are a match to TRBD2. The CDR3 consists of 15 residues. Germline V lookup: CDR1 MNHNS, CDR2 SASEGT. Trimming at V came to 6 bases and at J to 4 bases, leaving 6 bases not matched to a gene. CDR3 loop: CASRASGGRADTQYF. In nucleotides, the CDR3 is TGTGCCAGCAGAGCTAGCGGGGGGAGAGCAGATACGCAGTATTTT.

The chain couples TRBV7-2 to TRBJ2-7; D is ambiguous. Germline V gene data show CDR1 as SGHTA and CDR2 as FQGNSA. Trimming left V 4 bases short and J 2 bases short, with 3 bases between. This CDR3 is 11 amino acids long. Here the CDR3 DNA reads TGTGCCAGCAGCTCAGCCTACGAGCAGTACTTC. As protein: CASSSAYEQYF.

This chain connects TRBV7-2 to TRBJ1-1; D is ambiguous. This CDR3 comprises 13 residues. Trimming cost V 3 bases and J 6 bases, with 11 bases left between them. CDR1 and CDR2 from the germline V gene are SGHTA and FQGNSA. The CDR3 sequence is CASSFRAEAEAFF. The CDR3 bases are TGTGCCAGCAGCTTTCGTGCAGAGGCTGAAGCTTTCTTT.

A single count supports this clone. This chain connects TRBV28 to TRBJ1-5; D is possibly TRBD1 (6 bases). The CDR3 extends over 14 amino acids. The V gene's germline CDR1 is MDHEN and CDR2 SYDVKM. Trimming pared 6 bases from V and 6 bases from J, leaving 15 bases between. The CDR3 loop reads CASRFQGYAQPQHF. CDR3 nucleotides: TGTGCCAGCAGATTCCAGGGGTATGCTCAGCCCCAGCATTTT.

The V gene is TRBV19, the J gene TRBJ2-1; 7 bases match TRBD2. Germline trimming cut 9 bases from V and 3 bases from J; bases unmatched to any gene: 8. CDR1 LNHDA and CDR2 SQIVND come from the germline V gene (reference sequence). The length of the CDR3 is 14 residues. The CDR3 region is CASERGDNYNEQFF. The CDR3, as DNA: TGTGCCAGCGAACGGGGGGATAACTACAATGAGCAGTTCTTC.

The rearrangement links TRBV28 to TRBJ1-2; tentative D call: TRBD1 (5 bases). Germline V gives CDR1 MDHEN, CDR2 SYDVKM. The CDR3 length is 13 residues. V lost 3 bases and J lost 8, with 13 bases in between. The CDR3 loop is CASSFQGTLGYTF. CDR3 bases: TGTGCCAGCAGTTTTCAGGGAACCCTCGGCTACACCTTC.

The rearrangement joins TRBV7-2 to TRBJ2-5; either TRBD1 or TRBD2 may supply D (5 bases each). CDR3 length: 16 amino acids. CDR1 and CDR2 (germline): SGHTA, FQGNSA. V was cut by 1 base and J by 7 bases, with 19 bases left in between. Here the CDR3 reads CASSLGLGPTVGTQYF. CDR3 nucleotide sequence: TGTGCCAGCAGCTTAGGGCTGGGACCGACGGTGGGGACCCAGTACTTC.

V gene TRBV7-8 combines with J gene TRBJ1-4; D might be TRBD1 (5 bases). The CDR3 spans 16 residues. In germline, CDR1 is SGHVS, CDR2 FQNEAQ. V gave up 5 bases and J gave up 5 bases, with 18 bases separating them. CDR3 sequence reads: CASSRPPGPRNEKLFF. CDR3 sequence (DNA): TGTGCCAGCAGCCGACCTCCGGGACCGAGAAATGAAAAACTGTTTTTT.

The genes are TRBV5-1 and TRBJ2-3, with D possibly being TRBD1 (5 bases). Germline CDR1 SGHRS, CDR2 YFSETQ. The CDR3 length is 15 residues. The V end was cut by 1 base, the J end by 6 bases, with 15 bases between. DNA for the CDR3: TGCGCCAGCAGCTTGCTCGGGCAGGGCGCCGATACGCAGTATTTT. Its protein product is CASSLLGQGADTQYF.

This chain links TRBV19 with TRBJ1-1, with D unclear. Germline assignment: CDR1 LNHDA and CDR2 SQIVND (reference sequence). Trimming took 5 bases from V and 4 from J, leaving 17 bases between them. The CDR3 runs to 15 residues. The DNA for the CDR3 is TGTGCCAGTAGTTCCCACCGGAGAATAGCCACTGAAGCTTTCTTT. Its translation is CASSSHRRIATEAFF.

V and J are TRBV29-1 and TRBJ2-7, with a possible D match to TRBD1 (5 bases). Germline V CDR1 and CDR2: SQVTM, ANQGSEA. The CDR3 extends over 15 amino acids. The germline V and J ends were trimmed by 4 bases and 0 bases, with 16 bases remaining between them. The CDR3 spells CSVVGTGYSSYEQYF. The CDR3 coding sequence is TGCAGCGTTGTTGGAACAGGCTACAGCTCCTACGAGCAGTACTTC.

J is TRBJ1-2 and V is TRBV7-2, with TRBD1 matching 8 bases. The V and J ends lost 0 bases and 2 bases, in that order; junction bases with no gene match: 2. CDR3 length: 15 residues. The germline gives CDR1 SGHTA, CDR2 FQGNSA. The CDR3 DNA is TGTGCCAGCAGCTTAGCGGGGACAGGCAACTATGGCTACACCTTC. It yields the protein CASSLAGTGNYGYTF.

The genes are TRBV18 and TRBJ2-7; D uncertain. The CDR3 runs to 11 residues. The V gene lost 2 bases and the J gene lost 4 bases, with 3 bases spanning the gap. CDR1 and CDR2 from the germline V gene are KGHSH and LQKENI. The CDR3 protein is CASSPKYEQYF. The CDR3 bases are TGTGCCAGCTCACCAAAATACGAGCAGTACTTC.

This chain's CDR3 is CASSPPGGNSGNTIYF. The CDR3 DNA reads TGTGCCAGCAGCCCCCCGGGCGGCAACTCTGGAAACACCATATATTTT. The V gene is TRBV5-8, the J gene TRBJ1-3; D remains ambiguous. This CDR3 region has 16 residues. Trimming stripped 4 bases from V and 0 bases from J, with 14 bases between. The germline V gene encodes CDR1 SGHTS and CDR2 YDEGEE. Full variable domain (remainder filled in from reference TRBV5-8 and TRBJ1-3): EAGVTQSPTHLIKTRGQQATLRCSPISGHTSVYWYQQALGLGLQFLLWYDEGEERNRGNFPPRFSGRQFPNYSSELNVNALELEDSALYLCASSPPGGNSGNTIYFGEGSWLTVV.

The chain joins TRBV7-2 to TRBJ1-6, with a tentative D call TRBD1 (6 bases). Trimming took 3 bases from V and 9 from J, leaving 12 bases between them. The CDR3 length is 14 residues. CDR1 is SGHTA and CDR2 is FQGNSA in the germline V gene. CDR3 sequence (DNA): TGTGCCAGCAGCTTCCTAACACAGGGTTCACCCCTCCACTTT. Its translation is CASSFLTQGSPLHF.

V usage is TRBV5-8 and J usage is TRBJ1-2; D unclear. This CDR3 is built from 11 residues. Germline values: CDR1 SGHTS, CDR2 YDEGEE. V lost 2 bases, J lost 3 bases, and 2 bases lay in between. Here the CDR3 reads CASSFYYGYTF. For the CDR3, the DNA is TGTGCCAGCAGCTTTTACTATGGCTACACCTTC.

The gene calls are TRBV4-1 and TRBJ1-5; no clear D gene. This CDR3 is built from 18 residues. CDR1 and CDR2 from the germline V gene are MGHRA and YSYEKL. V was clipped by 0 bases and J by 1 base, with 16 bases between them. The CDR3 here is CASSQDPNPGMSNQPQHF. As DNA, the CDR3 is TGCGCCAGCAGCCAAGACCCAAACCCCGGGATGAGCAATCAGCCCCAGCATTTT.